The 18 T cell receptor beta chains below all came from one sample that was sequenced in a study of blood T cell repertoires in COVID-19. The table came from immunoSEQ multiplex PCR; TCRdb's copy has only in-frame clones and leaves some out. This table holds a few hundred thousand clones, approximately 86% found once. Sequencing used peripheral blood. The receptor set was obtained from a man aged 18 to 35 with active or convalescent COVID-19.

The rearrangement links TRBV5-1 to TRBJ2-2; unclear D gene. This CDR3 has 13 amino acids. The ends were cut back, 0 bases at V and 4 bases at J, with 4 bases in the middle. Per germline, CDR1 SGHRS and CDR2 YFSETQ. The CDR3: CASSLASTGELFF. CDR3 coding DNA: TGCGCCAGCAGCTTGGCTTCCACCGGGGAGCTGTTTTTT.

J is TRBJ1-5 and V is TRBV10-3, with 10 bases fitting TRBD1. Germline V gene lookup returns CDR1 ENHRY and CDR2 SYGVKD. The V and J ends lost 10 bases and 2 bases, in that order; junction bases with no gene match: 5. The CDR3 consists of 14 residues. The DNA for the CDR3 is TGTGCCACGGGGGACAGGGGAGGCAATCAGCCCCAGCATTTT. Its protein is CATGDRGGNQPQHF.

This clone occurred once. The chain employs TRBV7-9 and TRBJ2-1; perhaps TRBD2 as D (5 bases). The CDR3 contains 13 residues. Trimming cost V 3 bases and J 7 bases, with 10 bases left between them. CDR1 is SEHNR, CDR2 FQNEAQ, per germline (reference sequence). The CDR3 protein is CASSLVGDNEQFF. The CDR3 nucleotides read TGTGCCAGCAGCTTGGTCGGGGATAATGAGCAGTTCTTC.

V usage is TRBV19 and J usage is TRBJ1-1; D is perhaps TRBD1 (6 bases). Trimming removed 6 bases from V and 2 bases from J, with 16 bases in between. Germline V gene data show CDR1 as LNHDA and CDR2 as SQIVND (reference sequence). CDR3 size: 15 residues. CDR3 protein: CASSPSGTPNTEAFF. Written as DNA, the CDR3 is TGTGCCAGTAGCCCATCAGGGACACCCAACACTGAAGCTTTCTTT.

The chain is built from TRBV4-1 and TRBJ2-1; D is unresolved. Trimming cost V 3 bases and J 7 bases, with 10 bases left between them. Germline V gives CDR1 MGHRA, CDR2 YSYEKL. The CDR3 length is 13 residues. The CDR3 loop is CASSQGTANEQFF. CDR3 DNA sequence: TGCGCCAGCAGCCAGGGTACAGCTAATGAGCAGTTCTTC.

The V and J genes are TRBV18 and TRBJ1-1; D call uncertain. Germline V CDR1 and CDR2: KGHSH, LQKENI. V gave up 4 bases and J gave up 0 bases, with 6 bases separating them. This CDR3 region has 13 residues. The CDR3 coding sequence is TGTGCCAGCTCACTGCAGGTGAACACTGAAGCTTTCTTT. It codes for CASSLQVNTEAFF.

The chain uses TRBV5-1 and TRBJ2-3, with 12 bases identical to TRBD2. Germline values: CDR1 SGHRS, CDR2 YFSETQ. With V trimmed by 5 bases and J by 3 bases, 1 base remained unmatched. The CDR3 covers 14 residues. The CDR3 DNA reads as TGCGCCAGCAGTCTAGCGGGGGGGACAGATACGCAGTATTTT. Protein product: CASSLAGGTDTQYF.

The gene calls are TRBV6-6 and TRBJ1-1, with D maybe TRBD1 (5 bases). The germline V gene has CDR1 MNHNY and CDR2 SVGAGI (reference sequence). This CDR3 has 13 residues. V shed 2 bases and J shed 8 bases, with 12 bases lying between them. DNA for the CDR3: TGTGCCAGCAGTTACGGTGGGGCGACGGAAGCTTTCTTT. As protein: CASSYGGATEAFF.

The chain has TRBV4-1 and TRBJ2-7; no clear D. The CDR3 is made up of 14 amino acids. V was trimmed by 4 bases and J by 2 bases, leaving 12 bases between them. CDR1 and CDR2 from the germline V gene are MGHRA and YSYEKL. The CDR3 DNA reads TGCGCCAGCAGCCCCGACATCCCCACCTACGAGCAGTACTTC. This sequence encodes CASSPDIPTYEQYF.

The chain carries TRBV2 and TRBJ2-1, with 10 positions matching TRBD2. The CDR3 is 14 amino acids. J lost 4 bases, V lost 3 bases, and 0 bases had no gene match. The germline gives CDR1 SNHLY, CDR2 FYNNEI. The CDR3 here is CASSDSGRYNEQFF. CDR3 in DNA: TGTGCCAGCAGTGATAGCGGGAGGTACAATGAGCAGTTCTTC.

The chain is built from TRBV9 and TRBJ2-1; 7 bases are a match to TRBD2. The CDR3 runs 13 residues. Looked up from germline, CDR1 is SGDLS and CDR2 is YYNGEE. With 2 bases clipped from V and 4 bases from J, the junction kept 0 bases outside the gene matches. CDR3 amino acids: CASSVSGYNEQFF. CDR3 nucleotide sequence: TGTGCCAGCAGCGTTAGCGGGTACAATGAGCAGTTCTTC.

A single count supports this clone. The chain carries TRBV2 and TRBJ1-3; D possibly corresponds to TRBD1 (6 bases). Germline V lookup: CDR1 SNHLY, CDR2 FYNNEI. V lost 10 bases to trimming and J lost 7 bases, with 14 bases between them. The CDR3 sequence is 12 residues long. CDR3 bases: TGTGCCACCCAAGACAGGCTCAACACCATATATTTT. Translating gives CATQDRLNTIYF.

The chain uses TRBV7-2 and TRBJ2-3; tentative D call: TRBD1 (5 bases). V lost 2 bases and J 6 bases, leaving 15 bases between the germline ends. Per the germline V gene, CDR1 is SGHTA and CDR2 is FQGNSA. This CDR3 region has 15 residues. The CDR3: CASSLLGPRADTQYF. The DNA of the CDR3 is TGTGCCAGCAGCTTACTGGGGCCCCGCGCTGATACGCAGTATTTT.

The chain is built from TRBV7-2 and TRBJ2-5, with 9 nucleotides matching TRBD2. V lost 4 bases and J lost 5; bases outside the gene matches: 2. The CDR3 is 13 residues long. CDR1 is SGHTA and CDR2 is FQGNSA in the germline V gene. In nucleotides, the CDR3 is TGTGCCAGCAGCTATGGACTAGCGGAGACCCAGTACTTC. It specifies CASSYGLAETQYF.

The rearrangement joins TRBV6-6 to TRBJ2-5; 8 bases agree with TRBD1. Germline values: CDR1 MNHNY, CDR2 SVGAGI (reference sequence). V shed 8 bases, J shed 4 bases, and the junction held 6 bases outside the gene matches. This CDR3 is built from 13 residues. In DNA form, the CDR3 reads TGTGCCAGCGCAGGGGGCGGAGGAGAGACCCAGTACTTC. As protein: CASAGGGGETQYF.

The chain couples TRBV28 to TRBJ2-5, with D maybe TRBD2 (6 bases). Trimming took 6 bases from V and 4 from J, leaving 15 bases between them. Germline CDR1 is MDHEN and CDR2 is SYDVKM. There are 14 residues in the CDR3. CDR3 in DNA: TGTGCCAGCAGGGGGGACTGGAGTCTAGAGACCCAGTACTTC. This translates into CASRGDWSLETQYF.

The gene calls are TRBV28 and TRBJ2-1; the match to TRBD2 covers 11 bases. The CDR3 is made up of 15 amino acids. Losses at the gene ends were 6 bases for V and 8 bases for J; bases not matched to a gene: 9. Per the germline V gene, CDR1 is MDHEN and CDR2 is SYDVKM. Here the CDR3 reads CASRAGTSGHYEQFF. Here the CDR3 DNA reads TGTGCCAGCAGGGCCGGGACTAGCGGTCACTATGAGCAGTTCTTC. The whole variable domain, filled in from reference TRBV28 and TRBJ2-1, reads DVKVTQSSRYLVKRTGEKVFLECVQDMDHENMFWYRQDPGLGLRLIYFSYDVKMKEKGDIPEGYSVSREKKERFSLILESASTNQTSMYLCASRAGTSGHYEQFFGPGTRLTVL.

The chain uses TRBV18 and TRBJ1-3; D gene unclear. CDR3 length equals 15 residues. Germline V CDR1 and CDR2: KGHSH, LQKENI. V dropped 0 bases and J dropped 8 bases, with 14 bases sitting between them. CDR3 region: CASSPPVRSIDTIYF. The CDR3 DNA follows: TGTGCCAGCTCACCACCCGTGAGGTCCATAGACACCATATATTTT.